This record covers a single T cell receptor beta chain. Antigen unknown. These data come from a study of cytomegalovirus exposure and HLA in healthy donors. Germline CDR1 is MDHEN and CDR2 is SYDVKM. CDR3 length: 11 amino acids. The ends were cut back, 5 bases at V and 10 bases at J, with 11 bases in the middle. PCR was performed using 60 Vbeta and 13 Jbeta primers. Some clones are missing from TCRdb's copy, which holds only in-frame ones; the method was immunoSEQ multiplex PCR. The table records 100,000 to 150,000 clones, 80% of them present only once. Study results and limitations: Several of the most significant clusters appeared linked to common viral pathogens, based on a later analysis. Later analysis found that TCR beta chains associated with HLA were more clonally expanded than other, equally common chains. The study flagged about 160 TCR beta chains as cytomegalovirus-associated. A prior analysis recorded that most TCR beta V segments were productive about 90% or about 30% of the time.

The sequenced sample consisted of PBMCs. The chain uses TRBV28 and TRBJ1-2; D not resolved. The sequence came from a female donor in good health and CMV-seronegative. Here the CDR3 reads CASSKIQVYTF. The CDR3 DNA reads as TGTGCCAGCAGTAAAATCCAGGTCTACACCTTC.